The 27 T cell receptor beta chains in this list originate from one sample, sequenced in a study of cytomegalovirus exposure and HLA in healthy donors. Some clones are missing from TCRdb's copy, which holds only in-frame ones; the method was immunoSEQ multiplex PCR. The sample lists about 75,000 clones, around four fifths seen once, with around 2.9% in the top ten. Sample: PBMCs. The receptors here all came from a young man in good health and CMV-seronegative.

In this sample, this clone turned up once. The rearrangement uses TRBV27 and TRBJ1-1; D is ambiguous. Germline V gene data show CDR1 as MNHEY and CDR2 as SMNVEV (reference sequence). The CDR3 runs 13 residues. V was shortened by 3 bases and J by 5 bases, with 10 bases between the two germline ends. In DNA, the CDR3 is TGTGCCAGCAGTTTGTTTCCCACAACTGAAGCTTTCTTT. Encoded protein: CASSLFPTTEAFF.

V is TRBV27 and J is TRBJ2-1; the D gene is possibly TRBD2 (6 bases). The CDR3 has 18 residues. V gave up 5 bases and J gave up 3 bases, with 23 bases separating them. Germline lookup yields CDR1 MNHEY and CDR2 SMNVEV (reference sequence). CDR3 in amino acids: CASSPKKWGGMGYNEQFF. The CDR3 nucleotides read TGTGCCAGCAGTCCTAAAAAATGGGGCGGGATGGGCTACAATGAGCAGTTCTTC.

The chain employs TRBV5-1 and TRBJ1-4, with TRBD1 identical over 9 bases. Germline V gene data show CDR1 as SGHRS and CDR2 as YFSETQ. V lost 2 bases, J lost 0 bases, and 2 bases stayed unmatched. The CDR3 has 16 residues. The CDR3 DNA sequence: TGCGCCAGCAGCTTACAGGGGGCGGCAACTAATGAAAAACTGTTTTTT. Translated: CASSLQGAATNEKLFF.

V and J are TRBV29-1 and TRBJ2-1; no firm D call. V gave up 4 bases and J gave up 2 bases, with 15 bases separating them. Germline values: CDR1 SQVTM, CDR2 ANQGSEA. The CDR3 totals 15 residues. This CDR3 is CSVVLGPRTYNEQFF. CDR3 in DNA: TGCAGCGTTGTGCTGGGCCCGCGCACCTACAATGAGCAGTTCTTC.

This clone was counted a single time. The chain employs TRBV7-8 and TRBJ1-4, with 7 positions matching TRBD1. This CDR3 is built from 17 residues. V gave up 4 bases and J gave up 7 bases; unmatched junction bases: 15. CDR1 is SGHVS, CDR2 FQNEAQ, per germline. The CDR3 loop is CASSSKRQGRGGEKLFF. The DNA of the CDR3 is TGTGCCAGCAGCTCGAAGAGACAGGGCCGTGGTGGTGAAAAACTGTTTTTT. The full variable domain, with the rest looked up from reference TRBV7-8 and TRBJ1-4, is GAGVSQSPRYKVAKRGQDVALRCDPISGHVSLFWYQQALGQGPEFLTYFQNEAQLDKSGLPSDRFFAERPEGSVSTLKIQRTQQEDSAVYLCASSSKRQGRGGEKLFFGSGTQLSVL.

The chain carries TRBV14 and TRBJ2-1, with 14 bases identical to TRBD2. CDR1 is SGHDN and CDR2 is FVKESK in the germline V gene. J gave up 10 bases and V 4 bases, and 6 bases lay outside the gene matches. The CDR3 loop spans 15 amino acids. In DNA form, the CDR3 reads TGTGCCAGCAGCCCCGGGACTAGCGGGGGTGGGGAGCAGTTCTTC. Residues: CASSPGTSGGGEQFF.

The V gene is TRBV7-3, the J gene TRBJ2-1; D possibly corresponds to TRBD2 (5 bases). The ends were cut back, 5 bases at V and 1 base at J, with 12 bases in the middle. This CDR3 region has 15 residues. Per the germline V gene, CDR1 is SGHTA and CDR2 is FQGTGA. CDR3 DNA sequence: TGTGCCAGCAGCCCTCGGACTGCTTCCTACAATGAGCAGTTCTTC. This encodes CASSPRTASYNEQFF.

The rearrangement uses TRBV27 and TRBJ1-1; maybe TRBD1 (5 bases). The CDR3 runs to 14 residues. Germline CDR1 is MNHEY and CDR2 is SMNVEV (reference sequence). V lost 6 bases and J 0 bases, leaving 11 bases between the germline ends. CDR3 nucleotides: TGTGCCAGCAGGATGACAGCCTTGAACACTGAAGCTTTCTTT. This codes for CASRMTALNTEAFF.

This clone was detected only a few times. The chain employs TRBV30 and TRBJ2-7; no definite D call. Trimming removed 0 bases from V and 5 bases from J, with 8 bases in between. This CDR3 contains 12 residues. Per the germline V gene, CDR1 is GTSNPN and CDR2 is SVGIG (reference sequence). The chain's CDR3 is CAWSVLVDEQYF. The CDR3 region has the DNA TGTGCCTGGAGTGTACTCGTCGACGAGCAGTACTTC.

This chain links TRBV6-5 with TRBJ2-3; TRBD2 might be the D (5 bases). CDR1 and CDR2 from the germline V gene are MNHEY and SVGAGI. Trimming removed 7 bases from V and 6 bases from J, with 17 bases in between. The CDR3 runs to 14 residues. The CDR3 reads CASKTGEGADTQYF. Here the CDR3 DNA reads TGTGCCAGCAAAACTGGAGAGGGAGCCGATACGCAGTATTTT.

V usage is TRBV19 and J usage is TRBJ2-1; 9 bases are a match to TRBD1. Trimming took 5 bases from V and 2 from J; bases not matched to a gene: 4. CDR3 length: 15 residues. Germline V gives CDR1 LNHDA, CDR2 SQIVND (reference sequence). CDR3 nucleotides: TGTGCCAGTAGTTCCGGGACAGGGACCTACAATGAGCAGTTCTTC. Protein product: CASSSGTGTYNEQFF.

The chain joins TRBV4-3 to TRBJ1-2, with D possibly matching TRBD1 (6 bases). CDR3 length: 15 residues. Germline values: CDR1 LGHNA, CDR2 YSLEER. V lost 4 bases and J 5 bases, leaving 17 bases between the germline ends. CDR3 DNA: TGCGCCAGCAGCCCCCTCCGCGGGGGCGGTTATGGCTACACCTTC. This translates into CASSPLRGGGYGYTF.

V and J are TRBV6-4 and TRBJ1-2; 10 nucleotides line up with TRBD1. Per the germline V gene, CDR1 is MRHNA and CDR2 is SNTAGT. This CDR3 spans 16 amino acids. Losses at the gene ends were 2 bases for V and 2 bases for J; bases not matched to a gene: 5. CDR3 bases: TGTGCCAGCAGTGACGGGACAGGGGCCCCCAACTATGGCTACACCTTC. This codes for CASSDGTGAPNYGYTF.

The rearrangement links TRBV7-8 to TRBJ1-5, with TRBD1 matching over 7 bases. The CDR3 spans 15 residues. The germline V gene encodes CDR1 SGHVS and CDR2 FQNEAQ. Germline trimming cut 1 base from V and 7 bases from J; bases unmatched to any gene: 7. CDR3 in amino acids: CASSLEGQLGQPQHF. For the CDR3, the DNA is TGTGCCAGCAGCTTAGAGGGACAGTTGGGCCAGCCCCAGCATTTT.

The genes are TRBV6-1 and TRBJ2-3; the match to TRBD2 covers 8 bases. Trimming at V came to 4 bases and at J to 7 bases, leaving 16 bases not matched to a gene. The CDR3 has 17 residues. Germline V gives CDR1 MNHNS, CDR2 SASEGT. In DNA, the CDR3 is TGTGCCAGCAGTGTCATGCGGGGGGCCCTAGGATTATATACGCAGTATTTT. Protein: CASSVMRGALGLYTQYF.

The chain is built from TRBV7-3 and TRBJ2-6, with D possibly TRBD2 on 6 matching bases. The germline V gene has CDR1 SGHTA and CDR2 FQGTGA. The CDR3 has 17 residues. Trimming took off 4 bases at V and 0 bases at J, with 13 bases between the two ends. DNA for the CDR3: TGTGCCAGCAGCTATAGACTAGACACCTCTGGGGCCAACGTCCTGACTTTC. Residues: CASSYRLDTSGANVLTF.

This chain links TRBV5-4 with TRBJ2-1; TRBD2 is a possible D gene (6 bases). V shed 2 bases and J shed 4 bases, with 19 bases lying between them. CDR1 SGHNT and CDR2 YYREEE come from the germline V gene (reference sequence). CDR3 size: 17 residues. CDR3 nucleotide sequence: TGTGCCAGCAGCTTCGTAGCGCGGGGTCCGGCTTACAATGAGCAGTTCTTC. It specifies CASSFVARGPAYNEQFF.

This clone came up a few times. The J gene is TRBJ2-5, the V gene TRBV6-6, with D perhaps matching TRBD1 (5 bases). V was clipped by 2 bases and J by 2 bases, with 12 bases between them. The germline V gene encodes CDR1 MNHNY and CDR2 SVGAGI (reference sequence). The CDR3 consists of 15 residues. The DNA of the CDR3 is TGTGCCAGCAGTTACCAGGGCTCCCGGCAAGAGACCCAGTACTTC. Its translation: CASSYQGSRQETQYF.

The rearrangement joins TRBV5-8 to TRBJ1-2; no reliable D call. In germline, CDR1 is SGHTS, CDR2 YDEGEE. Trimming removed 1 base at V and 1 base at J, with 5 bases between. This CDR3 is 13 amino acids long. The CDR3 DNA reads as TGTGCCAGCAGCTTGCGTTTTAACTATGGCTACACCTTC. This encodes CASSLRFNYGYTF.

The CDR3 DNA reads TGTGCCAGCAGTGGACAGGGGGTCTACGAGCAGTACTTC. This encodes CASSGQGVYEQYF. The chain carries TRBV2 and TRBJ2-7, with 9 nucleotides matching TRBD1. CDR3 size: 13 residues. CDR1 is SNHLY, CDR2 FYNNEI, per germline. Trimming removed 4 bases from V and 3 bases from J; junction bases left unmatched: 1. Combining the CDR3 with reference TRBV2 and TRBJ2-7 gives the whole variable domain EPEVTQTPSHQVTQMGQEVILRCVPISNHLYFYWYRQILGQKVEFLVSFYNNEISEKSEIFDDQFSVERPDGSNFTLKIRSTKLEDSAMYFCASSGQGVYEQYFGPGTRLTVT.

This rearrangement joins TRBV19 to TRBJ2-1; 11 nucleotides line up with TRBD2. Germline V lookup: CDR1 LNHDA, CDR2 SQIVND (reference sequence). The CDR3 length is 18 residues. J gave up 8 bases and V 6 bases, and 18 bases lay outside the gene matches. The CDR3 loop reads CASSPARGGTSGGHEQFF. DNA of the CDR3: TGTGCCAGTAGCCCGGCGCGGGGGGGGACTAGCGGTGGCCATGAGCAGTTCTTC. Based on the CDR3 plus reference TRBV19 and TRBJ2-1, the full variable domain is DGGITQSPKYLFRKEGQNVTLSCEQNLNHDAMYWYRQDPGQGLRLIYYSQIVNDFQKGDIAEGYSVSREKKESFPLTVTSAQKNPTAFYLCASSPARGGTSGGHEQFFGPGTRLTVL.

The chain links TRBV7-8 to TRBJ2-5; D remains unclear. This CDR3 region has 13 residues. With 8 bases removed from V and 5 bases from J, the gap between germline ends came to 15 bases. Germline V gene data show CDR1 as SGHVS and CDR2 as FQNEAQ. The chain's CDR3 is CASRRDLGETQYF. The DNA of the CDR3 is TGTGCCAGCCGTCGCGACCTGGGCGAGACCCAGTACTTC.

There are a few counts of this clone. The CDR3 is CASSFTGGETQYF. CDR3 nucleotides: TGTGCCAGCAGTTTCACCGGTGGTGAGACCCAGTACTTC. The rearrangement joins TRBV27 to TRBJ2-5; D remains ambiguous. The CDR3 runs 13 residues. V lost 3 bases, J lost 5 bases, and 10 bases lay in between. Germline V gene data show CDR1 as MNHEY and CDR2 as SMNVEV (reference sequence).

This clone was observed a handful of times. The chain couples TRBV19 to TRBJ1-1; D may be TRBD1 (5 bases). Germline CDR1 LNHDA, CDR2 SQIVND (reference sequence). Between the trimmed V and J ends, which lost 6 bases and 5 bases, there was a span of 16 bases. The CDR3 spans 14 residues. CDR3 sequence reads: CASSPRRGLTEAFF. Written as DNA, the CDR3 is TGTGCCAGTAGCCCTCGACGGGGGTTAACTGAAGCTTTCTTT.

The CDR3 region is CSVSGVNQPQHF. In DNA, the CDR3 is TGCAGCGTTTCAGGGGTAAATCAGCCCCAGCATTTT. The rearrangement joins TRBV29-1 to TRBJ1-5; the D gene is possibly TRBD1 (6 bases). V lost 5 bases to trimming and J lost 4 bases, with 9 bases between them. CDR1 and CDR2 (germline): SQVTM, ANQGSEA. The CDR3 totals 12 residues.

The chain recombines TRBV9 with TRBJ1-4; 11 bases match TRBD1. The CDR3 has 17 residues. The V and J ends lost 0 bases and 8 bases, in that order; junction bases with no gene match: 9. Germline lookup yields CDR1 SGDLS and CDR2 YYNGEE. The CDR3 sequence: CASSVAPAGDRGEKLFF. In DNA, the CDR3 is TGTGCCAGCAGCGTAGCCCCGGCGGGGGACAGGGGGGAAAAACTGTTTTTT.

The chain has TRBV6-1 and TRBJ2-3; D might be TRBD2 (5 bases). Germline V gene sequence: CDR1 MNHNS, CDR2 SASEGT. V lost 3 bases and J lost 5, with 18 bases in between. This CDR3 has 16 residues. CDR3 protein: CASSDSPEGFQDTQYF. The CDR3 DNA reads as TGTGCCAGCAGTGATAGTCCCGAGGGATTTCAAGATACGCAGTATTTT.